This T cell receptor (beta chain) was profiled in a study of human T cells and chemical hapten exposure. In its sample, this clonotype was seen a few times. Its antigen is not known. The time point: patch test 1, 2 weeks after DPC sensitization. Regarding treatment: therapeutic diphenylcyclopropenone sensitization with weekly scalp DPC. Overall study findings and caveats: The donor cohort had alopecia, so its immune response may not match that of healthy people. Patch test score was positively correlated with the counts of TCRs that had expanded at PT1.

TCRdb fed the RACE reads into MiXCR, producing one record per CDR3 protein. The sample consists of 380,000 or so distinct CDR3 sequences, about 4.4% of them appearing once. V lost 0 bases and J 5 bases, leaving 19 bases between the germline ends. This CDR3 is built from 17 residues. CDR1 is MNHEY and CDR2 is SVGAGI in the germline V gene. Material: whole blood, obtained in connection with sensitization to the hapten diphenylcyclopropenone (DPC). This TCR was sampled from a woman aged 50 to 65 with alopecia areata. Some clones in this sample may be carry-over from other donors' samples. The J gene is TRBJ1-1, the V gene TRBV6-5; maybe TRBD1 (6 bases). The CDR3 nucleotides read TGTGCCAGCAGTTACTCGATACCCGAGGGGGTTGGAACTGAAGCTTTCTTT. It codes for CASSYSIPEGVGTEAFF.